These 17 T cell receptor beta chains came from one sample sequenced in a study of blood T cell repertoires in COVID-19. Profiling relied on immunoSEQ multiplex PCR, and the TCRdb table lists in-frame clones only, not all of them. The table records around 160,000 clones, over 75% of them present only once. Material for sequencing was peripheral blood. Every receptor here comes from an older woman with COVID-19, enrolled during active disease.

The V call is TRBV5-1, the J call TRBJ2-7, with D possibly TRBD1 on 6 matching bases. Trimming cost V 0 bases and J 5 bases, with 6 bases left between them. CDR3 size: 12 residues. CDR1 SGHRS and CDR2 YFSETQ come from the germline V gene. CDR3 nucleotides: TGCGCCAGCAGCTTGGCAGGGGACGAGCAGTACTTC. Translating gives CASSLAGDEQYF.

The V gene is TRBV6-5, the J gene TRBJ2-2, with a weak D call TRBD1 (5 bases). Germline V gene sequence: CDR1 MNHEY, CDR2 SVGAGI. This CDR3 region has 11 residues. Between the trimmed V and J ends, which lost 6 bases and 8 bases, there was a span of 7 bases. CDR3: CASRQGGELFF. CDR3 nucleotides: TGTGCCAGCAGGCAGGGAGGGGAGCTGTTTTTT.

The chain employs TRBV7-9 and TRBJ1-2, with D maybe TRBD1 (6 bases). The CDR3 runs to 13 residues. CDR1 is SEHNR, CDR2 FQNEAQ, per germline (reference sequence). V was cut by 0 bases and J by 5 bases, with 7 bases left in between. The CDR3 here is CASSLADRYGYTF. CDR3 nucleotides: TGTGCCAGCAGCTTAGCGGACAGATATGGCTACACCTTC.

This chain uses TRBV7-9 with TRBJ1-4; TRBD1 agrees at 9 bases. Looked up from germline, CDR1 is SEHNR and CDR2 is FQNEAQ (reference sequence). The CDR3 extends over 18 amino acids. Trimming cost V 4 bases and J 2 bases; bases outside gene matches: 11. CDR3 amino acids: CASSSTTAQGATNEKLFF. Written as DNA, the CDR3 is TGTGCCAGCAGCTCCACAACAGCACAGGGGGCGACTAATGAAAAACTGTTTTTT.

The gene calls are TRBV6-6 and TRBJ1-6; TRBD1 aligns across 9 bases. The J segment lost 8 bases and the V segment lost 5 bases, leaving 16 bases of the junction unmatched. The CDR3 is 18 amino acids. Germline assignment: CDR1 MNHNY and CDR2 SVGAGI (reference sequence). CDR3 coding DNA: TGTGCCAGCAGTCGATCTACACGACAGGGGGTGGGGTATTCACCCCTCCACTTT. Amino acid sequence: CASSRSTRQGVGYSPLHF.

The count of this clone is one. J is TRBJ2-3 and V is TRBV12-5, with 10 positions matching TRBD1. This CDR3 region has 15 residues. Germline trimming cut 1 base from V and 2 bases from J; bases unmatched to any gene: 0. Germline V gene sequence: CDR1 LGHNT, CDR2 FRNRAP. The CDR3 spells CASGLGQGATDTQYF. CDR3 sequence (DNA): TGTGCTAGTGGTTTGGGACAGGGGGCCACAGATACGCAGTATTTT.

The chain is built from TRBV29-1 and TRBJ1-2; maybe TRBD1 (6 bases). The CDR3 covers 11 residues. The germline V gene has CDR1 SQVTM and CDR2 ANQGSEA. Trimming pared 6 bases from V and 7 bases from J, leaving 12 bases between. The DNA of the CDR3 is TGCAGCGTGGAGAACAGGGTTGGCTACACCTTC. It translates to CSVENRVGYTF.

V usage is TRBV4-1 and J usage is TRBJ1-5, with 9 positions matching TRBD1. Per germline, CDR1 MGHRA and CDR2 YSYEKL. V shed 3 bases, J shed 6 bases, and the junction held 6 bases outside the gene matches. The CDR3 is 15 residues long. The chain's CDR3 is CASSQVQGASQPQHF. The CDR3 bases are TGCGCCAGCAGCCAGGTACAGGGGGCATCTCAGCCCCAGCATTTT.

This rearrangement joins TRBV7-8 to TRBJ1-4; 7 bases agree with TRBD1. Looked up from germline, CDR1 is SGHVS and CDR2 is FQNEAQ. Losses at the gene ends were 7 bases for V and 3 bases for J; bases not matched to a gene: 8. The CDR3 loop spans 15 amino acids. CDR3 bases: TGTGCCAGCACCACAGAGGGGGCAGCTAATGAAAAACTGTTTTTT. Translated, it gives CASTTEGAANEKLFF.

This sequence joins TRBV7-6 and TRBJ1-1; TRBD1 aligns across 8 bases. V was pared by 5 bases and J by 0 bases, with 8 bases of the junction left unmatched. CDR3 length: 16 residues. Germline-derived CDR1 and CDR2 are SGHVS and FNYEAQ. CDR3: CASSLRTGTMNTEAFF. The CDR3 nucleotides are TGTGCCAGCAGCCTAAGGACAGGGACCATGAACACTGAAGCTTTCTTT.

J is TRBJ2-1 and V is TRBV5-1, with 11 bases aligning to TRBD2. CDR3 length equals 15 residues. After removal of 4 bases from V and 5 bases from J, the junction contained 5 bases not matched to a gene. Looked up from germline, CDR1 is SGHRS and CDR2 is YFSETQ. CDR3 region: CASSRLAGTDNEQFF. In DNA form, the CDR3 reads TGCGCCAGCAGCCGACTAGCGGGGACCGACAATGAGCAGTTCTTC.

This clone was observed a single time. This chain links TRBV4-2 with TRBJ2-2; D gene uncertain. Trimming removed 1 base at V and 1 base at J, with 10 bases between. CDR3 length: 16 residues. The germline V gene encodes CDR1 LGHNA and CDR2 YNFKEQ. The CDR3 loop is CASSQALRMNTGELFF. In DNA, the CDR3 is TGTGCCAGCAGCCAAGCGCTGCGGATGAACACCGGGGAGCTGTTTTTT.

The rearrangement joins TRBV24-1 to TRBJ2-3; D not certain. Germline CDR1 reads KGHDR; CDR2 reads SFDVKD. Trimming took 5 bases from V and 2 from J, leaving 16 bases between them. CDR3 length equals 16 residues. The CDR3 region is CATSGGGYRNTDTQYF. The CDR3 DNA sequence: TGTGCCACCAGTGGTGGCGGTTACCGGAACACAGATACGCAGTATTTT.

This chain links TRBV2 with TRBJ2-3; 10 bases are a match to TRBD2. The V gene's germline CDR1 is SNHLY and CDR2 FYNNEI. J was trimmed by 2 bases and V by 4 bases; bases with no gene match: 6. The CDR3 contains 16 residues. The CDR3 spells CASSGSLAGVTDTQYF. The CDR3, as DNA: TGTGCCAGCAGTGGGTCTCTAGCGGGGGTCACAGATACGCAGTATTTT.

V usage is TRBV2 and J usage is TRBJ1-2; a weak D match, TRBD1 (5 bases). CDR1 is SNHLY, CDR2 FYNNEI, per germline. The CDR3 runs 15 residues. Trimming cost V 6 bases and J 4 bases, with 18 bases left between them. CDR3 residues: CASRDETVTIYGYTF. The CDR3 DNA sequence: TGTGCCAGCAGAGACGAGACAGTTACCATCTATGGCTACACCTTC.

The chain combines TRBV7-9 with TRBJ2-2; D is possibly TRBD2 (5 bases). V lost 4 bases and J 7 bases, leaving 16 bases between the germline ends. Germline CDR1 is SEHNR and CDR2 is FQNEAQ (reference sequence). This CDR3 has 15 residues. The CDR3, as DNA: TGTGCCAGCAGCTCCATAGCTACACTAGACGGGGAGCTGTTTTTT. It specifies CASSSIATLDGELFF.

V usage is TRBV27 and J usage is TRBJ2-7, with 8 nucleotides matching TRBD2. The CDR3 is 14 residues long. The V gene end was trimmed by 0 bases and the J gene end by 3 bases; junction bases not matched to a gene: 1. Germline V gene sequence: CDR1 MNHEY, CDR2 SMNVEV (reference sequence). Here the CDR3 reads CASSLSSGGYEQYF. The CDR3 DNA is TGTGCCAGCAGTTTATCGAGCGGGGGCTACGAGCAGTACTTC.